This TCR beta chain was observed in a study of regulatory T cells in long-lasting Graves disease. Turning to the study itself: Newly diagnosed Graves' patients had under 3 months of antithyroid drugs.

In regard to this clonotype: Its specificity is not known.

The authors built TCR beta libraries using iRepertoire HTBI primers and Arm-PCR of CDR3 regions. One entry per CDR3 protein results from TCRdb running MiXCR on the multiplex PCR reads. Seen here are about 440,000 distinct CDR3 sequences, 15% observed once, and the top ten hold 16%. Study outcomes and limitations: Small numbers of samples may have cut accuracy.

The germline gives CDR1 SGHRS, CDR2 YFSETQ. With 0 bases removed from V and 3 bases from J, the gap between germline ends came to 15 bases. The CDR3 consists of 16 residues. Time point denoted: newly diagnosed GD, antithyroid drugs for less than 3 months. RNA isolated from PBMCs was used to make the TCR library. In addition, the sample was reused for a study of T cells in Graves' hyperthyroidism and ophthalmopathy. In that study: Using the HTBI primer set, a first-round RT-PCR was run on the TCR CDR3.

The starting material was peripheral blood mononuclear cells (PBMCs), obtained at new diagnosis, from a patient treated with antithyroid drugs. The TCR was taken from a woman in her twenties or thirties with Graves disease. This chain joins TRBV5-1 and TRBJ2-5; D may be TRBD2 (6 bases). The CDR3 here is CASSLGGVGVEETQYF. The CDR3 DNA is TGCGCCAGCAGCTTGGGGGGGGTCGGGGTGGAAGAGACCCAGTACTTC.